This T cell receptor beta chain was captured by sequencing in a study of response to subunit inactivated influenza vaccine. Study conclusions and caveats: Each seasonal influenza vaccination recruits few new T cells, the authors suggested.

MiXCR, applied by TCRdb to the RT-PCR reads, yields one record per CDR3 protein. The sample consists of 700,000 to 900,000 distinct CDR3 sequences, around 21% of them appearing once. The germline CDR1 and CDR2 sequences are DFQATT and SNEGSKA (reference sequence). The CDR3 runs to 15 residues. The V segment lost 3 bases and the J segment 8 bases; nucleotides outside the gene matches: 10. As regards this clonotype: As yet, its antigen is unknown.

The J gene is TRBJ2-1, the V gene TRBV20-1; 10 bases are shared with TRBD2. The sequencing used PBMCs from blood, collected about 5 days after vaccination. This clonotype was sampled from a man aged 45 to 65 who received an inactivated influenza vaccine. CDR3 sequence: CSASPGGLAGDEQFF. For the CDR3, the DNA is TGCAGTGCTAGTCCCGGAGGCCTAGCGGGAGATGAGCAGTTCTTC.